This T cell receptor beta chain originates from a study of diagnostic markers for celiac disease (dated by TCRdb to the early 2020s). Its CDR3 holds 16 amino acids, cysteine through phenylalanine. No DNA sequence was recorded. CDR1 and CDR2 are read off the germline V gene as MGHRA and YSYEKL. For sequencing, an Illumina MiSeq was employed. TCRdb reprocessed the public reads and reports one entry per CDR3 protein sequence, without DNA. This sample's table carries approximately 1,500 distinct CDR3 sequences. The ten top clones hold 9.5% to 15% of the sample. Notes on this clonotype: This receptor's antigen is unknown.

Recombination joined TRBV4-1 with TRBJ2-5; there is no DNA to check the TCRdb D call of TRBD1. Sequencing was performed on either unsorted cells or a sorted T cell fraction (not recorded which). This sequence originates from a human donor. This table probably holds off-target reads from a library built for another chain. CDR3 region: CASSHRTGGARETQYF.